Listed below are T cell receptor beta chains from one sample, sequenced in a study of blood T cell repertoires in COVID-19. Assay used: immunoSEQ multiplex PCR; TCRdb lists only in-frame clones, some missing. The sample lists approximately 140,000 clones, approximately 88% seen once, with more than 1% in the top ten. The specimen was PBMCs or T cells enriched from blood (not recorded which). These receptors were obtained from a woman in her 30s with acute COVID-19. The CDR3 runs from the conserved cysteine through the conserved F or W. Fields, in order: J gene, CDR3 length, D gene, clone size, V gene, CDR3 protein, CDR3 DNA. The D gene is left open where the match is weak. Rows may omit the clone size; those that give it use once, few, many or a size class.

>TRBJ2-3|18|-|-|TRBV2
CASSDDSAGSLYTDTQYF
TGTGCCAGCAGTGACGACAGCGCCGGGAGCCTTTACACAGATACGCAGTATTTT
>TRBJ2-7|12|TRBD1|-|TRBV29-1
CSAVDRDYEQYF
TGCAGCGCCGTGGACAGGGACTACGAGCAGTACTTC
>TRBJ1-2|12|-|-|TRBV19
CASSAQGYGYTF
TGTGCCAGTAGTGCACAGGGCTATGGCTACACCTTC
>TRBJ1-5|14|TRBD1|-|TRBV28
CASSSTGGRYPQHF
TGTGCCAGCAGTTCTACAGGGGGCCGGTACCCCCAGCATTTT
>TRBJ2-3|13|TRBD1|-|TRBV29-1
CSVGTGGVYTQYF
TGCAGCGTAGGGACAGGGGGCGTGTATACGCAGTATTTT
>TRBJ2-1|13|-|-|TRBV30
CAWNEGVYNEQFF
TGTGCCTGGAACGAGGGAGTCTACAATGAGCAGTTCTTC
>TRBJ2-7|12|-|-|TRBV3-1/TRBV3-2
CASSRLDSEQYF
TGTGCCAGCAGCCGACTAGACTCCGAGCAGTACTTC
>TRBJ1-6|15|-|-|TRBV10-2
CASSDAGRYNSPLHF
TGCGCCAGCAGTGATGCAGGGCGGTATAATTCACCCCTCCACTTT
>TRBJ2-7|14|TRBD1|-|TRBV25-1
CASSNRGHSYEQYF
TGTGCCAGCAGTAACAGGGGGCACTCCTACGAGCAGTACTTC
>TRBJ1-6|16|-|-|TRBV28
CASSETGQIGNSPLHF
TGTGCCAGCAGTGAAACCGGACAGATTGGGAATTCACCCCTCCACTTT
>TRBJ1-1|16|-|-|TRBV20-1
CSASPLLGAVNTEAFF
TGCAGTGCTAGTCCCCTTTTAGGGGCGGTGAACACTGAAGCTTTCTTT
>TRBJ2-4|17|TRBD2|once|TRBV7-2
CASSPGWGGIAKNIQYF
TGTGCCAGCAGCCCCGGGTGGGGGGGTATAGCCAAAAACATTCAGTACTTC
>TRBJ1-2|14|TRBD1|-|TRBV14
CASSQATGGYGYTF
TGTGCCAGCAGCCAAGCAACAGGGGGCTATGGCTACACCTTC
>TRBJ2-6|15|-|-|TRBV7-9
CASSLWSSGANVLTF
TGTGCCAGCAGCTTATGGAGTTCCGGGGCCAACGTCCTGACTTTC
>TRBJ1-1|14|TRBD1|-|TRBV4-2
CASSRGQGHTEAFF
TGTGCCAGCAGCAGGGGACAGGGGCACACTGAAGCTTTCTTT
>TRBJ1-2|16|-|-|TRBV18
CASSPPFTGVSSGYTF
TGTGCCAGCTCACCACCGTTTACCGGGGTATCAAGTGGCTACACCTTC
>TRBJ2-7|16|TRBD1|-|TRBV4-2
CASSHLTGQGTYEQYF
TGTGCCAGCAGCCACCTTACGGGACAGGGGACCTACGAGCAGTACTTC
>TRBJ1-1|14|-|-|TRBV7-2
CASSLSRGNTEAFF
TGTGCCAGCAGCTTAAGCAGGGGGAACACTGAAGCTTTCTTT
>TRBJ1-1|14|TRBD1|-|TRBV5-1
CASSHGQGSTEAFF
TGCGCCAGCAGCCACGGACAGGGGAGCACTGAAGCTTTCTTT
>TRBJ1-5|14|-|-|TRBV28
CASSFSGDFQPQHF
TGTGCCAGCAGTTTTTCAGGGGATTTTCAGCCCCAGCATTTT
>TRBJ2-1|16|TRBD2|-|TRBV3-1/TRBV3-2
CASSLTLAGGGNEQFF
TGTGCCAGCAGCCTCACATTAGCGGGAGGGGGGAATGAGCAGTTCTTC
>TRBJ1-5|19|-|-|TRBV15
CATSGERASRTFNNQPQHF
TGTGCCACCAGCGGGGAGAGGGCCAGCAGGACCTTTAATAATCAGCCCCAGCATTTT
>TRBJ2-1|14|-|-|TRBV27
CASRMGYPGNEQFF
TGTGCCAGCAGGATGGGATACCCGGGGAATGAGCAGTTCTTC
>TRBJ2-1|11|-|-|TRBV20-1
CSGGSYNEQFF
TGCAGTGGAGGTTCCTACAATGAGCAGTTCTTC
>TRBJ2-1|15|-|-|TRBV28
CASSSTGTGNNEQFF
TGTGCCAGCAGTTCTACCGGGACTGGCAACAATGAGCAGTTCTTC
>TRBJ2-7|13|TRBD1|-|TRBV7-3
CASSFGTGYEQYF
TGTGCCAGCAGCTTCGGGACAGGGTACGAGCAGTACTTC
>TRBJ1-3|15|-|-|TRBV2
CASSDDLLSGNTIYF
TGTGCCAGCAGCGATGACTTGCTCTCTGGAAACACCATATATTTT
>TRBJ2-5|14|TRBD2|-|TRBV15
CATSRVAGIETQYF
TGTGCCACCAGCAGGGTAGCGGGAATAGAGACCCAGTACTTC
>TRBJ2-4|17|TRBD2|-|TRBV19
CASSTPGLARAKNIQYF
TGTGCCAGTAGTACCCCCGGACTAGCCCGAGCCAAAAACATTCAGTACTTC
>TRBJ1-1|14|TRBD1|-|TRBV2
CARGGAILGTEAFF
TGTGCCAGAGGGGGCGCGATCCTCGGGACTGAAGCTTTCTTT
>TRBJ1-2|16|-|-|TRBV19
CASSTPLEAGSYGYTF
TGTGCCAGTAGTACCCCTTTGGAGGCGGGTAGCTATGGCTACACCTTC
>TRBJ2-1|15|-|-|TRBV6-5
CASSFREVGVNEQFF
TGTGCCAGCAGTTTTCGAGAAGTGGGAGTGAATGAGCAGTTCTTC
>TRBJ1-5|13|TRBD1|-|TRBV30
CAWTGTGSQPQHF
TGTGCCTGGACCGGGACAGGGAGTCAGCCCCAGCATTTT
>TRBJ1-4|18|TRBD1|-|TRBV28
CASSHHPGAGGTNEKLFF
TGTGCCAGCAGCCACCACCCAGGGGCAGGGGGCACTAATGAAAAACTGTTTTTT
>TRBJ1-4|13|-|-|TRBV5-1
CASSLRGEGLLFF
TGCGCCAGCAGCCTCCGGGGAGAAGGGTTACTGTTTTTT
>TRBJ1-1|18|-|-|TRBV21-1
CASSKALGTGGSRVSAFF
TGTGCCAGCAGCAAAGCGCTAGGGACAGGGGGCAGTAGGGTCTCGGCTTTCTTT
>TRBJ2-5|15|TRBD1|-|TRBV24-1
CATSDRGTGVETQYF
TGTGCCACCAGTGACCGGGGGACAGGGGTAGAGACCCAGTACTTC
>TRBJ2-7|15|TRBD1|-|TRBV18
CASSHPGQGSYEQYF
TGTGCCAGCTCACATCCGGGACAGGGCTCCTACGAGCAGTACTTC
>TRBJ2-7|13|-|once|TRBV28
CASSLVGAYEQYF
TGTGCCAGCAGTTTAGTCGGAGCCTACGAGCAGTACTTC
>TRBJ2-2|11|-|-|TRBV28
CASSLTGELFF
TGTGCCAGCAGTCTTACCGGGGAGCTGTTTTTT
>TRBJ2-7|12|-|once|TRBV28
CASSSSAYEQYF
TGTGCCAGCAGTAGTAGTGCCTACGAGCAGTACTTC
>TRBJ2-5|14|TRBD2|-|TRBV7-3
CASSLGLAGGTQYF
TGTGCCAGCAGCTTAGGACTAGCGGGGGGGACCCAGTACTTC
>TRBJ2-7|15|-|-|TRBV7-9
CASSSLRQAPYEQYF
TGTGCCAGCAGCTCCCTCCGACAGGCCCCGTACGAGCAGTACTTC
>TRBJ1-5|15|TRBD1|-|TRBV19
CASSIGGTGHQPQHF
TGTGCCAGTAGTATTGGCGGGACAGGTCATCAGCCCCAGCATTTT
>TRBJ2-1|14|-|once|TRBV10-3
CAISEEQDYNEQFF
TGTGCCATCAGTGAAGAACAGGACTACAATGAGCAGTTCTTC
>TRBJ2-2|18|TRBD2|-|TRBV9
CASSVTSGRGLNTGELFF
TGTGCCAGCAGCGTTACTAGCGGGAGAGGGTTGAACACCGGGGAGCTGTTTTTT
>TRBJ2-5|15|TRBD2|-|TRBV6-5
CASSPMAGAQETQYF
TGTGCCAGCAGTCCCATGGCGGGAGCGCAGGAGACCCAGTACTTC
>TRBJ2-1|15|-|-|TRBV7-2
CASSLASGPYNEQFF
TGTGCCAGCAGCTTAGCCTCAGGGCCCTACAATGAGCAGTTCTTC
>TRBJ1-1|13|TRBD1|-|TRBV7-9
CASTATGGTEAFF
TGTGCCAGCACCGCTACAGGGGGCACTGAAGCTTTCTTT
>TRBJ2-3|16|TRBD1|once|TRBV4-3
CASSQDLRTGGNTQYF
TGCGCCAGCAGCCAAGATCTCAGGACAGGGGGAAATACGCAGTATTTT
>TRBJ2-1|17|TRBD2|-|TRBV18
CASSPSTGTSGYNEQFF
TGTGCCAGCTCACCATCCACCGGGACTAGCGGTTACAATGAGCAGTTCTTC
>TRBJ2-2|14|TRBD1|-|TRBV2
CASDRDRTSGELFF
TGTGCCAGCGACCGGGACAGGACTTCCGGGGAGCTGTTTTTT
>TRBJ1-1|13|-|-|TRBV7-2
CASSLRGNTEAFF
TGTGCCAGCAGCTTACGGGGGAACACTGAAGCTTTCTTT